This paragraph reports one TCR beta chain. What it recognizes is unknown. Researchers ran the PCR with 60 Vbeta and 13 Jbeta primers. Sequencing used immunoSEQ multiplex PCR; TCRdb keeps in-frame clones, though not all of them. The data contain some 150,000 clones, around 75% of them seen just once; the ten biggest clones take up 2.5% to 3%. The entry originates in a study of cytomegalovirus exposure and HLA in healthy donors. General study points: The productive fraction for most TCR beta V segments was about 87% or about 30% in an earlier analysis.

Healthy donors of bone marrow made up the group. V dropped 2 bases and J dropped 2 bases, with 13 bases sitting between them. In germline, CDR1 is MGHRA, CDR2 YSYEKL. This CDR3 contains 15 residues. The chain uses TRBV4-1 and TRBJ2-7; D not resolved. The sample was PBMCs. The TCR comes from a young woman in good health and CMV-seronegative. The CDR3 DNA sequence: TGCGCCAGCAGCCAATGGGCAGTCCCAACCTACGAGCAGTACTTC. Protein product: CASSQWAVPTYEQYF.